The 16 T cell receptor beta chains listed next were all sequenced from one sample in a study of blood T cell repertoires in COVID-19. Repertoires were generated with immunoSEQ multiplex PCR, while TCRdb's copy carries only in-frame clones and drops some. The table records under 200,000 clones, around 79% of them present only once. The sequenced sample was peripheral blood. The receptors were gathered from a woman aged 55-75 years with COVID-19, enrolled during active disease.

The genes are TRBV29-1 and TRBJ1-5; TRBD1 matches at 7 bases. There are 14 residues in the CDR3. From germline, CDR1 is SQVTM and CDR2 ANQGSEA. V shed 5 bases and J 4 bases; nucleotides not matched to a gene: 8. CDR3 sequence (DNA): TGCAGCGTTACAGGGGACAGAGGGAATCAGCCCCAGCATTTT. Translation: CSVTGDRGNQPQHF.

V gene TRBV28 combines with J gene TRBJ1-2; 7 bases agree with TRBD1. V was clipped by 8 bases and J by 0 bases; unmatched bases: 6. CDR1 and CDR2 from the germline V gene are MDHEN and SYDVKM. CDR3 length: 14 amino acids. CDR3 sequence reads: CASSGTAPNYGYTF. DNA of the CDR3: TGTGCCAGCTCCGGGACAGCCCCTAACTATGGCTACACCTTC.

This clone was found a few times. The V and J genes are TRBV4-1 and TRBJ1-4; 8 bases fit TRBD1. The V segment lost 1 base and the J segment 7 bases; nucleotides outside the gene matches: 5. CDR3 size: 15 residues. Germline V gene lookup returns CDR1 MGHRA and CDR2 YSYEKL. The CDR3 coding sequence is TGCGCCAGCAGCCAAGCACAGGGGGGGAGTGAAAAACTGTTTTTT. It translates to CASSQAQGGSEKLFF.

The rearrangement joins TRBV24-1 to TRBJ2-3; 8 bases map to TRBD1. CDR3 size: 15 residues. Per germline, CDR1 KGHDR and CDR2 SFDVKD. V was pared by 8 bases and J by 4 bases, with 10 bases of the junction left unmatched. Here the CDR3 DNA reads TGTGCCACCACCCGAGGACAGGGATGGGCAGATACGCAGTATTTT. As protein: CATTRGQGWADTQYF.

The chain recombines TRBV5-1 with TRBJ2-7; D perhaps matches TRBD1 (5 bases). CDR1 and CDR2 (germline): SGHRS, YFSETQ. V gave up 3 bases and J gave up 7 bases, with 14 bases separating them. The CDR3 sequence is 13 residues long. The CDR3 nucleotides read TGCGCCAGCAGCTCCGTACCCGCAGGGGAGCAGTACTTC. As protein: CASSSVPAGEQYF. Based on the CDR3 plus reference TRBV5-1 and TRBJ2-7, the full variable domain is KAGVTQTPRYLIKTRGQQVTLSCSPISGHRSVSWYQQTPGQGLQFLFEYFSETQRNKGNFPGRFSGRQFSNSRSEMNVSTLELGDSALYLCASSSVPAGEQYFGPGTRLTVT.

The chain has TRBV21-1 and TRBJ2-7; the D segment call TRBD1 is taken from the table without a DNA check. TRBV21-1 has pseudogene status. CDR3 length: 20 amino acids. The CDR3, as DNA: TGTGCCAGCAGCACCCAAAGCCTCTCACGGACAGGGGATAGCTCCTACGAGCAGTACTTC. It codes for CASSTQSLSRTGDSSYEQYF.

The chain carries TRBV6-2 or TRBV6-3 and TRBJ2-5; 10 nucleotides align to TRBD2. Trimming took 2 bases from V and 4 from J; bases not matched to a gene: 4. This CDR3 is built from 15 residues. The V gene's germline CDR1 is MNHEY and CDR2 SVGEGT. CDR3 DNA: TGTGCCAGCAGTTACCCTAGCGGGAGTATAGAGACCCAGTACTTC. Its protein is CASSYPSGSIETQYF.

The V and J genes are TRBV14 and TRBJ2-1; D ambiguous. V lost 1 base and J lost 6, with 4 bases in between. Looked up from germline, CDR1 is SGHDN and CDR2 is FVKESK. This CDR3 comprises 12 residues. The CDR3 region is CASSQGLNEQFF. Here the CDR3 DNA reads TGTGCCAGCAGCCAAGGACTCAATGAGCAGTTCTTC.

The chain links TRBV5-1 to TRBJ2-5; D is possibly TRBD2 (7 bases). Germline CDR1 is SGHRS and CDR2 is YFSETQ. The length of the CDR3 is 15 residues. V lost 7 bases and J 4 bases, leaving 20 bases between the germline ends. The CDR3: CASYGGGRRGETQYF. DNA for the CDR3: TGCGCCAGCTACGGCGGGGGCCGCCGGGGAGAGACCCAGTACTTC.

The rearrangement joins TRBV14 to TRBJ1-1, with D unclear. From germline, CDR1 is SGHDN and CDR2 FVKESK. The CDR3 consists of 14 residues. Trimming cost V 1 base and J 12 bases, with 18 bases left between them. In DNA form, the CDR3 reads TGTGCCAGCAGCCAAGTGAATGCGGGTAAGAGGACTTTCTTT. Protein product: CASSQVNAGKRTFF.

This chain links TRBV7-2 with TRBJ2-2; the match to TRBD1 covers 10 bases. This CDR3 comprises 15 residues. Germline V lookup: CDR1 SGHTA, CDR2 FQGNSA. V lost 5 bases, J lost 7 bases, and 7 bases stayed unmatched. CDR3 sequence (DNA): TGTGCCAGCAGCATACGGACAGGGGGTGGCGGGGAGCTGTTTTTT. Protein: CASSIRTGGGGELFF.

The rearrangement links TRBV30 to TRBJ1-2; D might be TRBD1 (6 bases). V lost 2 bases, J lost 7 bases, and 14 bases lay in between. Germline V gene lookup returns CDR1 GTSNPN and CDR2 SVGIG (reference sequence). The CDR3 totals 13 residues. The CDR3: CAWSWGLSGGYTF. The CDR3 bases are TGTGCCTGGAGTTGGGGGCTATCGGGTGGCTACACCTTC.

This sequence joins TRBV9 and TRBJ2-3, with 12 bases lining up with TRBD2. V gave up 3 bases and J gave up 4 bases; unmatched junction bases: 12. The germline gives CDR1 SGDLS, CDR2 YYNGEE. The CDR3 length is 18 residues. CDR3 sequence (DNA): TGTGCCAGCAGCGAGACTAGCGGGGGCCGTATTGCTGCAGATACGCAGTATTTT. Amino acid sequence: CASSETSGGRIAADTQYF.

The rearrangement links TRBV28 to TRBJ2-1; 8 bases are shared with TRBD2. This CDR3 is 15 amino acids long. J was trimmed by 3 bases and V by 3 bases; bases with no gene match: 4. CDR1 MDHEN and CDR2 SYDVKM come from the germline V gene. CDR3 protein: CASSFASGYYNEQFF. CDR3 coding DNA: TGTGCCAGCAGTTTCGCTAGCGGGTACTACAATGAGCAGTTCTTC.

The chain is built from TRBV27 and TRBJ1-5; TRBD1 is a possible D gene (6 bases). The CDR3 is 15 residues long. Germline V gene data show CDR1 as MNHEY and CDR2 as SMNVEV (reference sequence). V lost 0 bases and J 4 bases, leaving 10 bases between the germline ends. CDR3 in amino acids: CASSLSAGANQPQHF. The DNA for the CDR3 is TGTGCCAGCAGTTTATCCGCAGGGGCTAATCAGCCCCAGCATTTT.

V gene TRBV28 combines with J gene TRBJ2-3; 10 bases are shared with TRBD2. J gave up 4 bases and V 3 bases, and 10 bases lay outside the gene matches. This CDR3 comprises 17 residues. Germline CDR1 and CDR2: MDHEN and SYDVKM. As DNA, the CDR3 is TGTGCCAGCAGTTTCACTGCTCTAGCGGGAGATGCAGATACGCAGTATTTT. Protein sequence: CASSFTALAGDADTQYF.